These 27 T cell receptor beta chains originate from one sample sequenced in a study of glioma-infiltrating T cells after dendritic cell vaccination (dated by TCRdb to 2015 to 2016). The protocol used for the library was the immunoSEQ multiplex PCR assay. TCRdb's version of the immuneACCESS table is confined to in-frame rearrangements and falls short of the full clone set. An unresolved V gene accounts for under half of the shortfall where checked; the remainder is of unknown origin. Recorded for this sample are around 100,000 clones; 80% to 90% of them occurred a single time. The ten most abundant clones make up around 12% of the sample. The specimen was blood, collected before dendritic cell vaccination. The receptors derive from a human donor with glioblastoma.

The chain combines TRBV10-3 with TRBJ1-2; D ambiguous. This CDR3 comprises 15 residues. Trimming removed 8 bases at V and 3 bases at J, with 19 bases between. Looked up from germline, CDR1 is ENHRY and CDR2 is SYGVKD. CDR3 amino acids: CAISTAREGDYGYTF. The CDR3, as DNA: TGTGCCATCTCAACAGCAAGAGAGGGAGACTATGGCTACACCTTC.

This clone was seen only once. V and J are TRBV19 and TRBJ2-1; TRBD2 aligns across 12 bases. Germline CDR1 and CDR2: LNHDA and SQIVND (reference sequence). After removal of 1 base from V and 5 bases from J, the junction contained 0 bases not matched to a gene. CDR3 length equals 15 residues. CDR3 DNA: TGTGCCAGTAGTATAGGACTAGCGGGGGACAATGAGCAGTTCTTC. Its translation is CASSIGLAGDNEQFF.

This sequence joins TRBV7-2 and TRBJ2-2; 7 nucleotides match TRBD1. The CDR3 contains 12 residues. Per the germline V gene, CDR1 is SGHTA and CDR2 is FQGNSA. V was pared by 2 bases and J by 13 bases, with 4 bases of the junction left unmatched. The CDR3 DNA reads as TGTGCCAGCAGCTTACCACAGGGGCCGCTGTTTTTT. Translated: CASSLPQGPLFF.

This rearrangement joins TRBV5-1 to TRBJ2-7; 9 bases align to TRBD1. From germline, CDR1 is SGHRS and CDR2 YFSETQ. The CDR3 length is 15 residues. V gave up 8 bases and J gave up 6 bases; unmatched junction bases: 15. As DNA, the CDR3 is TGCGCCAGTCAGTCGACCGGGACAGGGAATCTCGAGCAGTACTTC. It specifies CASQSTGTGNLEQYF. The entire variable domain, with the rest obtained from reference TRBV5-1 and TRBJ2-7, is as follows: KAGVTQTPRYLIKTRGQQVTLSCSPISGHRSVSWYQQTPGQGLQFLFEYFSETQRNKGNFPGRFSGRQFSNSRSEMNVSTLELGDSALYLCASQSTGTGNLEQYFGPGTRLTVT.

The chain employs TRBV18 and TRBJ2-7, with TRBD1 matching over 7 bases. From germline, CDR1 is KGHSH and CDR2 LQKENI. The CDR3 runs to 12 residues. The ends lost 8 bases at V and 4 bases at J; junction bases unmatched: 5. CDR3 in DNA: TGTGCCAGCCCCAACAGGGGTTACGAGCAGTACTTC. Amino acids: CASPNRGYEQYF.

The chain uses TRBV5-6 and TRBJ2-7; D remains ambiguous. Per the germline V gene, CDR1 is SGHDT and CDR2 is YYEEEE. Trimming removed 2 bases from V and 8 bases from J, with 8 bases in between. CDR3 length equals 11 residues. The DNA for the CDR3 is TGTGCCAGCAGCTTCGGTTATAAGCAGTACTTC. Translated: CASSFGYKQYF.

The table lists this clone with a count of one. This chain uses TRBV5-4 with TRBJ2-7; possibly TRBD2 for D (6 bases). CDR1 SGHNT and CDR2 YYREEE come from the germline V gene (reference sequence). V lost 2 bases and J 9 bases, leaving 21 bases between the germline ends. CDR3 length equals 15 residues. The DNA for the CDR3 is TGTGCCAGCAGCTTTGGAAAGGGAGGATCCGCGGTGCAGTACTTC. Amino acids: CASSFGKGGSAVQYF.

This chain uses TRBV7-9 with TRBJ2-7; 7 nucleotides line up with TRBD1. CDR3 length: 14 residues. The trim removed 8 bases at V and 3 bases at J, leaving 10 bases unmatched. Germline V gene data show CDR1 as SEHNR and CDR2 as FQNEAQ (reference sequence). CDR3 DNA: TGTGCCAGCCGCTCTACAGGGGAACACTACGAGCAGTACTTC. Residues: CASRSTGEHYEQYF. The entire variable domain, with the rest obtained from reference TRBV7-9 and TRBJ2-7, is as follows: DTGVSQNPRHKITKRGQNVTFRCDPISEHNRLYWYRQTLGQGPEFLTYFQNEAQLEKSRLLSDRFSAERPKGSFSTLEIQRTEQGDSAMYLCASRSTGEHYEQYFGPGTRLTVT.

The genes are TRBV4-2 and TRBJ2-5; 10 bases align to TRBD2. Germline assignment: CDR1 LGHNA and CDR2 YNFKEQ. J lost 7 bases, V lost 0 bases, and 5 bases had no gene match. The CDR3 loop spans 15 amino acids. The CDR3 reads CASSQDEAGGRTQYF. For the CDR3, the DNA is TGTGCCAGCAGCCAAGATGAAGCGGGGGGGAGGACCCAGTACTTC.

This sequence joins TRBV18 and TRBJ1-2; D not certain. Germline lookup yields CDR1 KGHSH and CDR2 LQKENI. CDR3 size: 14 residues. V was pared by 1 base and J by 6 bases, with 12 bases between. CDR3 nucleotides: TGTGCCAGCTCACCACTGGCCACCGGGGATGGCTACACCTTC. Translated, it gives CASSPLATGDGYTF.

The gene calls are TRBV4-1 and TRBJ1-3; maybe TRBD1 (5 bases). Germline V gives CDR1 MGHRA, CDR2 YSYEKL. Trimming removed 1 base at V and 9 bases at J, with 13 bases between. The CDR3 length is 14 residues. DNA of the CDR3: TGCGCCAGCAGCCAAGTGGGTCAGGGCACCACCATATATTTT. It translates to CASSQVGQGTTIYF.

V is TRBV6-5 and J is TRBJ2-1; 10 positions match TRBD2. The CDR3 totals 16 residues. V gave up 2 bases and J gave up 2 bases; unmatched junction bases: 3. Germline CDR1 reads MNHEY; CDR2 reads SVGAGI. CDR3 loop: CASSYKRGGPYNEQFF. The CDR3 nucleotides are TGTGCCAGCAGTTACAAGCGGGGGGGCCCCTACAATGAGCAGTTCTTC.

The CDR3 is CASSPGGPGANVLTF. As DNA, the CDR3 is TGTGCCAGCAGCCCCGGGGGGCCTGGGGCCAACGTCCTGACTTTC. The V gene is TRBV7-8, the J gene TRBJ2-6; TRBD2 might be the D (7 bases). Trimming took off 5 bases at V and 2 bases at J, with 10 bases between the two ends. CDR1 SGHVS and CDR2 FQNEAQ come from the germline V gene. CDR3 length: 15 residues.

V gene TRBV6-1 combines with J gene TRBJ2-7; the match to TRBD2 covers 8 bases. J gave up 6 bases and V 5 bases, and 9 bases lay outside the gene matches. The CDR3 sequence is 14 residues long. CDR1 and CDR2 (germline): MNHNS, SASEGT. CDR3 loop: CASSSRGGLREQYF. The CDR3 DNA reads TGTGCCAGCAGTTCCCGGGGGGGCCTACGCGAGCAGTACTTC.

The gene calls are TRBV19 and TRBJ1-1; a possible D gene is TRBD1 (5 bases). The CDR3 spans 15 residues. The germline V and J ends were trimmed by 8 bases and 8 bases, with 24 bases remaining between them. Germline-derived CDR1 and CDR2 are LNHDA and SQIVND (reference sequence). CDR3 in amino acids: CASGEGLRGNIEAFF. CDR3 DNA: TGTGCCAGTGGGGAGGGGTTGAGGGGCAATATAGAAGCTTTCTTT.

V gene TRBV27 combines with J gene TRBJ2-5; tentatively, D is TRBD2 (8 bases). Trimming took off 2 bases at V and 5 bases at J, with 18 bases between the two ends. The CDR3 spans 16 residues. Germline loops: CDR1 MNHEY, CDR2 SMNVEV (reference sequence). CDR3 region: CASSLRGTRGRETQYF. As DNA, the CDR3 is TGTGCCAGCAGTTTAAGAGGGACTAGGGGGCGGGAGACCCAGTACTTC.

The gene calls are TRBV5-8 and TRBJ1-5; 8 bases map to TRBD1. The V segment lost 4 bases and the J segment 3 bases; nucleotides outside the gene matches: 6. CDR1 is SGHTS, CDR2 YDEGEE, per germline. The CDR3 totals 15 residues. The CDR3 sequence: CASSPLGQDNQPQHF. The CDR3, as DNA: TGTGCCAGCAGCCCCCTGGGACAGGACAATCAGCCCCAGCATTTT.

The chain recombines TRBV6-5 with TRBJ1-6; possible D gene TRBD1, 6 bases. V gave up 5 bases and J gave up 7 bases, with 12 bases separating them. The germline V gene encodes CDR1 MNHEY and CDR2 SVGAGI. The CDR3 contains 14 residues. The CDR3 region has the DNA TGTGCCAGCAGTCAGGACAGAAAAAATTCACCCCTCCACTTT. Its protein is CASSQDRKNSPLHF.

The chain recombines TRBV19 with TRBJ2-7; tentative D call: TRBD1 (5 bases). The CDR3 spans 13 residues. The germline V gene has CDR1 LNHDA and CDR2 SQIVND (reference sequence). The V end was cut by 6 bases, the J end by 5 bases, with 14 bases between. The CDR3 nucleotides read TGTGCCAGTAGATACAACCCCAGGGACGAGCAGTACTTC. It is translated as CASRYNPRDEQYF.

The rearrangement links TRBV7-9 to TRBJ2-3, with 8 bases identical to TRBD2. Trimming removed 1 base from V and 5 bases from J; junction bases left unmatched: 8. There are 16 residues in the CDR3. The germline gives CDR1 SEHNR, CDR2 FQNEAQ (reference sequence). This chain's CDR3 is CASSLGGGGTVDTQYF. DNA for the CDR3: TGTGCCAGCAGCTTAGGGGGCGGGGGGACCGTAGATACGCAGTATTTT.

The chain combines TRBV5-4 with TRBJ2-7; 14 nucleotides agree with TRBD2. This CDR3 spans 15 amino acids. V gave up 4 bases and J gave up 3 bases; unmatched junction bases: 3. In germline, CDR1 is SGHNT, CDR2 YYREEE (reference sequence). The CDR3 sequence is CASSGGLAGGYEQYF. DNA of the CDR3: TGTGCCAGCAGCGGCGGACTAGCGGGGGGCTACGAGCAGTACTTC.

The DNA for the CDR3 is TGCAGCCTACAGGGTACGGACACTGAAGCTTTCTTT. Encoded protein: CSLQGTDTEAFF. The chain combines TRBV29-1 with TRBJ1-1; possible D gene TRBD1, 6 bases. Trimming left V 8 bases short and J 3 bases short, with 13 bases between. Germline V gives CDR1 SQVTM, CDR2 ANQGSEA. This CDR3 contains 12 residues. The whole variable domain, remainder taken from reference TRBV29-1 and TRBJ1-1, is SAVISQKPSRDICQRGTSLTIQCQVDSQVTMMFWYRQQPGQSLTLIATANQGSEATYESGFVIDKFPISRPNLTFSTLTVSNMSPEDSSIYLCSLQGTDTEAFFGQGTRLTVV.

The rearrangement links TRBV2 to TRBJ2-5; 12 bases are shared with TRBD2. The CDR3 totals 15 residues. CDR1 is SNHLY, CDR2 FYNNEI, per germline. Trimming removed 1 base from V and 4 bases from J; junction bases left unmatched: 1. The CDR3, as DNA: TGTGCCAGCAGTGAAGAGACTAGCGGGGGAGAGACCCAGTACTTC. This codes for CASSEETSGGETQYF.

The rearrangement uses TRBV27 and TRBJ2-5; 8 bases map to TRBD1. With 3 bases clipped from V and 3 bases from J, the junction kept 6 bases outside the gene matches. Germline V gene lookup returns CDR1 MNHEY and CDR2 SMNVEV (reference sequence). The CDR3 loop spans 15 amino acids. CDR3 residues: CASSLSNRGEETQYF. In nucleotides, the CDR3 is TGTGCCAGCAGTTTGTCGAACAGGGGGGAAGAGACCCAGTACTTC.

CDR3 DNA sequence: TGTGCCAGCAGTTTATCCTCCAGGGGGCTCACTGAAGCTTTCTTT. It specifies CASSLSSRGLTEAFF. This chain joins TRBV27 and TRBJ1-1, with 8 bases lining up with TRBD1. The CDR3 runs 15 residues. Germline values: CDR1 MNHEY, CDR2 SMNVEV (reference sequence). The V gene end was trimmed by 0 bases and the J gene end by 4 bases; junction bases not matched to a gene: 4.

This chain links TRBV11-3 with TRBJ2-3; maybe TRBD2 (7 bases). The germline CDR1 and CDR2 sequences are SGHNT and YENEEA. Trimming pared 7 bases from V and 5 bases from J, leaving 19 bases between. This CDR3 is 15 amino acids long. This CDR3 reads CASTPGAGEGDTQYF. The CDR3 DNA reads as TGTGCCAGCACCCCAGGGGCAGGGGAGGGAGATACGCAGTATTTT.

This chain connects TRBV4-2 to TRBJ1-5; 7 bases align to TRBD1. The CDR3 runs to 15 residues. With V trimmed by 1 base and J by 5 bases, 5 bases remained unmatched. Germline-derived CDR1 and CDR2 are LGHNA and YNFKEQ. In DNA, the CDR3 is TGTGCCAGCAGCCAAGTGTGGCAGGGGGATCAGCCCCAGCATTTT. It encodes CASSQVWQGDQPQHF.